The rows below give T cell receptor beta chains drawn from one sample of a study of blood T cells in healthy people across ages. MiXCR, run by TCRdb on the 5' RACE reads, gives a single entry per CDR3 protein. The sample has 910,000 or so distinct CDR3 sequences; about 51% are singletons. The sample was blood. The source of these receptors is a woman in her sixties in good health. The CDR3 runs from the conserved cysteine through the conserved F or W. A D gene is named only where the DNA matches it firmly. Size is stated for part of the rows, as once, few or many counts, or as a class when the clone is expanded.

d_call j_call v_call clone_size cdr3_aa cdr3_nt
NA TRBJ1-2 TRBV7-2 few CASSLAIGSNYGYTF TGTGCCAGCAGCTTAGCCATCGGATCTAACTATGGCTACACCTTC
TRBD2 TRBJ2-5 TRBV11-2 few CASRGWREGQETQYF TGTGCCAGCAGGGGATGGAGGGAGGGTCAAGAGACCCAGTACTTC
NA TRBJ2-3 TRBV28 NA CASSPPRGSTDTQYF TGTGCCAGCAGCCCCCCCCGGGGGAGCACAGATACGCAGTATTTT
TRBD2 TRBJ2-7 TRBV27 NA CASSLSVGTSDEQYF TGTGCCAGCAGTTTAAGTGTCGGGACTAGCGACGAGCAGTACTTC
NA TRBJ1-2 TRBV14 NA CASSQSAVDNYGYTF TGTGCCAGCAGCCAGAGCGCGGTAGATAACTATGGCTACACCTTC
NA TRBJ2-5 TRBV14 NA CASSRRRASYNEQYF TGTGCCAGCAGCCGCCGGAGGGCGTCCTACAATGAGCAGTACTTC
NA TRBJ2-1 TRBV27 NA CASSDRDTGEQFF TGTGCCAGCAGTGACCGGGACACCGGGGAGCAGTTCTTC
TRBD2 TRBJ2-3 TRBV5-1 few CASSPAGGYTDTQYF TGCGCCAGCAGCCCGGCGGGAGGTTACACAGATACGCAGTATTTT
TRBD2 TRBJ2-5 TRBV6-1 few CASSERASGSWETQYF TGTGCCAGCAGTGAGCGGGCTAGCGGGAGCTGGGAGACCCAGTACTTC
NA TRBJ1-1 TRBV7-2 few CASSSRTVNTEAFF TGTGCCAGCAGCTCAAGGACGGTGAACACTGAAGCTTTCTTT
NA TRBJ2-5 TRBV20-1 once CSATGPGALQETQYF TGCAGTGCTACCGGACCCGGGGCCCTTCAAGAGACCCAGTACTTC
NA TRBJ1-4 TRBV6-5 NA CATKPGLSNEKLFF TGTGCCACCAAACCGGGACTGAGTAATGAAAAACTGTTTTTT
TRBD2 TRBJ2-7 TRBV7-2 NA CASSPRTSRWEQYF TGTGCCAGCAGCCCTAGGACTAGTCGTTGGGAGCAGTACTTC
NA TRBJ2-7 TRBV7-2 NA CASSVTGTTYEQYF TGTGCCAGCAGCGTGACAGGCACGACCTACGAGCAGTACTTC
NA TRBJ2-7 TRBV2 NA CASSEASASSYEQYF TGTGCCAGCAGTGAAGCTAGCGCCAGCTCCTACGAGCAGTACTTC
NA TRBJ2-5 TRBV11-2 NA CASSSNLSGETQYF TGTGCCAGCAGCTCGAACCTCAGTGGCGAGACCCAGTACTTC
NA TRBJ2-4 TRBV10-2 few CASSDLGLAKNIQYF TGCGCCAGCAGTGACCTTGGACTGGCCAAAAACATTCAGTACTTC
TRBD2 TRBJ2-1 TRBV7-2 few CASSLGGRAGYEQFF TGTGCCAGCAGCTTAGGCGGGAGGGCCGGATATGAGCAGTTCTTC
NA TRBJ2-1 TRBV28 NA CASRGRWSNEQFF TGTGCCAGCAGGGGACGTTGGTCCAATGAGCAGTTCTTC
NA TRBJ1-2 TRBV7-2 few CASSLGGAWGYTF TGTGCCAGCAGCTTAGGGGGGGCCTGGGGCTACACCTTC
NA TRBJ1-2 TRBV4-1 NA CASSPHGVMDGYTF TGCGCCAGCAGCCCACATGGGGTAATGGATGGCTACACCTTC
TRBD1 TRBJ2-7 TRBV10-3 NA CAISAQRGQGGSYEQYF TGTGCCATCAGTGCCCAGAGAGGACAGGGCGGCTCCTACGAGCAGTACTTC
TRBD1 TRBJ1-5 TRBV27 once CASSLRGQVSNQPQHF TGTGCCAGCAGTTTAAGGGGACAGGTTAGCAATCAGCCCCAGCATTTT
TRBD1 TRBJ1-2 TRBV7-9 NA CASSLAGGAAGYTF TGTGCCAGCAGCTTAGCAGGGGGCGCAGCCGGCTACACCTTC
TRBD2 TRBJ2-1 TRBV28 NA CASKWDYLYNEQFF TGTGCCAGCAAGTGGGACTATCTATACAACGAGCAGTTCTTC
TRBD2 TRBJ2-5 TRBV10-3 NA CAISDRTSGSEQYF TGTGCCATCAGTGACCGGACTAGCGGGAGTGAGCAGTACTTC
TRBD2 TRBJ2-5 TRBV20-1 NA CSARDIRRLAGVGETQYF TGCAGTGCTAGAGATATTCGGCGACTAGCGGGAGTTGGGGAGACCCAGTACTTC
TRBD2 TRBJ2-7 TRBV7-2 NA CASSLSGARSYEQYF TGTGCCAGCAGTCTTAGCGGGGCCCGCTCCTACGAGCAGTACTTC
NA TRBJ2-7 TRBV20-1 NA CSARASLRRPGVYEQYF TGCAGTGCTAGAGCCTCACTTCGGCGGCCGGGAGTGTACGAGCAGTACTTC
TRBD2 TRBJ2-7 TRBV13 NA CASSPRTSGSFYEQYF TGTGCCAGCAGCCCTCGGACTAGCGGGAGTTTTTACGAGCAGTACTTC
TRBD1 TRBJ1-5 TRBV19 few CASTRTGNQPQHF TGTGCCAGCACTCGGACAGGGAATCAGCCCCAGCATTTT
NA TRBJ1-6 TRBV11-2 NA CASSIPRSGHNSPLHF TGTGCCAGCAGCATTCCTCGATCGGGGCATAATTCACCCCTCCACTTT
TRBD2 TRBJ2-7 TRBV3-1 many CASSQGLGVYEQYF TGTGCCAGCAGCCAGGGACTAGGGGTGTACGAGCAGTACTTC
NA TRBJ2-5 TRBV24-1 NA CATSDFAGPETPETQYF TGTGCCACCAGTGACTTTGCCGGGCCCGAAACCCCAGAGACCCAGTACTTC
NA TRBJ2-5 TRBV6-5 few CAIGQGGETQYF TGTGCCATCGGTCAGGGGGGAGAGACCCAGTACTTC
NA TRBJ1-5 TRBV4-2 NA CASSQDSGGTSNQPQHF TGTGCCAGCAGCCAAGACTCCGGGGGGACGAGCAATCAGCCCCAGCATTTT
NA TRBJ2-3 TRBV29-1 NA CSVGQSYTQYF TGCAGCGTGGGGCAGTCATATACGCAGTATTTT
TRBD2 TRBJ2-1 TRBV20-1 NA CSALYRWTGGPSDEQFF TGCAGTGCCCTTTATAGGTGGACGGGAGGGCCCTCAGATGAGCAGTTCTTC
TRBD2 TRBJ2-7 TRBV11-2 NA CASSPTRGGRGYEQYF TGTGCCAGCAGCCCGACTAGGGGCGGGAGAGGATACGAGCAGTACTTC
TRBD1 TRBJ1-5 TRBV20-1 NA CSATQGGGRQPQHF TGCAGTGCTACTCAGGGGGGGGGGCGGCAGCCCCAGCATTTT
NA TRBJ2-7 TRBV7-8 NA CASSPFKSRSYNEQYF TGTGCCAGCAGCCCCTTTAAGTCCAGGTCCTACAATGAGCAGTACTTC
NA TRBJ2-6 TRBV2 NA CASSAEASGANVLTF TGTGCCAGCAGTGCTGAGGCCTCCGGGGCCAACGTCCTGACTTTC
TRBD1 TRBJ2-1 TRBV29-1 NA CSVNQGAEQFF TGCAGCGTTAACCAGGGGGCTGAGCAGTTCTTC
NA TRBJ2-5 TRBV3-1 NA CASSQDLKGGEETQYF TGTGCCAGCAGCCAAGATCTGAAAGGAGGGGAAGAGACCCAGTACTTC
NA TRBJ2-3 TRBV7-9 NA CAGSPRSPDTQYF TGTGCCGGCAGCCCGCGTTCCCCAGATACGCAGTATTTT
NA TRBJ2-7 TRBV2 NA CASSEAAGEYYEQYF TGTGCCAGCAGTGAAGCGGCCGGGGAGTACTACGAGCAGTACTTC
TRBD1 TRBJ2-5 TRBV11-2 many CASSLGGVRGQQETQYF TGTGCCAGCAGCTTAGGAGGGGTTAGGGGACAGCAAGAGACCCAGTACTTC
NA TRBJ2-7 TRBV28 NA CASSSLTFSYEQYF TGTGCCAGCAGTTCGCTGACATTCTCCTACGAGCAGTACTTC
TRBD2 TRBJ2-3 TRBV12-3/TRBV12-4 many CASSLSGRADTQYF TGTGCCAGCAGTTTATCCGGGAGGGCAGATACGCAGTATTTT
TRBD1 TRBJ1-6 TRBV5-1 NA CASSLVEGANSPLHF TGCGCCAGCAGCTTGGTTGAGGGGGCGAATTCACCCCTCCACTTT
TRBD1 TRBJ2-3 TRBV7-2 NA CAGSSGQVRTDTQYF TGTGCCGGCAGCTCTGGACAGGTTCGGACAGATACGCAGTATTTT
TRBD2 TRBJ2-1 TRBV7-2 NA CASSVSGRVNNEQFF TGTGCCAGCAGCGTTAGCGGGAGAGTCAACAATGAGCAGTTCTTC
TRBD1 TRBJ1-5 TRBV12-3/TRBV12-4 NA CASSRPGQGAFQPQHF TGTGCCAGCAGTAGACCAGGACAGGGGGCTTTTCAGCCCCAGCATTTT
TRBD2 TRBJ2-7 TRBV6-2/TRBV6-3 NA CASSYGTSGNRQYF TGTGCCAGCAGTTACGGGACTAGCGGGAACAGGCAGTACTTC